The 3 T cell receptor beta chains given below trace back to one sample, sequenced in a study of post-analysis software for immune sequencing data. No antigens are known for them. Study outcomes and limitations: In patients, a few TRBV segments were more frequent than in controls, with TRBV5-6, TRBV5-1 and TRBV20-1 among them.

Unique molecular identifiers were present in the TCR beta cDNA libraries. TCRdb passed the PCR reads through MiXCR, listing each CDR3 protein once. Of around 260,000 distinct CDR3 sequences in the sample, 36% are singletons; the top ten hold more than 4%. Material for sequencing was blood. Receptors originate from a girl aged 5-17 years with multiple sclerosis.

There are a few counts of this clonotype. A junction end diverges from the germline sequence, so it may reflect a read error. J is TRBJ1-2 and V is TRBV7-9, with D possibly matching TRBD1 (6 bases). Germline CDR1 and CDR2: SEHNR and FQNEAQ (reference sequence). CDR3 size: 13 residues. DNA for the CDR3: TGTGCCAGCAGCTCTACAGGGACCTATGACTACACCTTC. As protein: CASSSTGTYDYTF.

This clonotype was seen repeatedly, ten times or more. The CDR3: CASRKDGGGAYNEQFF. The CDR3 bases are TGCGCCAGCCGAAAAGATGGCGGGGGAGCGTACAATGAGCAGTTCTTC. This chain links TRBV4-1 with TRBJ2-1, with TRBD2 matching over 7 bases. The ends lost 8 bases at V and 4 bases at J; junction bases unmatched: 14. The germline gives CDR1 MGHRA, CDR2 YSYEKL. CDR3 length equals 16 residues.

V gene TRBV10-3 combines with J gene TRBJ2-1, with a weak D call TRBD1 (7 bases). Trimming shortened V by 6 bases and J by 4 bases, and 19 bases separated the two germline ends. The CDR3 runs to 16 residues. Per germline, CDR1 ENHRY and CDR2 SYGVKD. CDR3 nucleotide sequence: TGTGCCATCAGGGCCAGCGGCAGGGGGGATTACAATGAGCAGTTCTTC. Amino acids: CAIRASGRGDYNEQFF.